A single sample is the source of the 11 T cell receptor beta chains below, sequenced in a study of persistence of HIV-infected CD4 T cells. Overlapping HIV-1 Gag 15-mer peptides at about 1 ug per peptide per mL were used. CD40L-negative CD69-negative CD45RO-high memory CD4+ T cells were sorted as populations depleted of antigen-responding cells. This was the immunoSEQ version 4 assay in survey mode. TCRdb keeps only in-frame clones here, not all; method: immunoSEQ multiplex PCR. The sample consists of about 36,000 clones, approximately 81% of them appearing once. These receptors' targets are unknown. This sample comprised cultured CD4+ T cells from PBMCs, obtained from a patient who received antiretroviral therapy. The receptors were sampled from an adult with HIV. The donor label of this sample is uncertain.

The rearrangement joins TRBV18 to TRBJ2-3; the D is unclear. Trimming took off 3 bases at V and 5 bases at J, with 6 bases between the two ends. The CDR3 is made up of 12 amino acids. The germline gives CDR1 KGHSH, CDR2 LQKENI. Here the CDR3 reads CASSPRQDTQYF. In DNA form, the CDR3 reads TGTGCCAGCTCACCCCGGCAAGATACGCAGTATTTT.

This clone turned up a few times. The V call is TRBV5-1, the J call TRBJ1-2; D remains unclear. V was trimmed by 0 bases and J by 4 bases, leaving 10 bases between them. Germline assignment: CDR1 SGHRS and CDR2 YFSETQ. This CDR3 spans 14 amino acids. The CDR3 is CASSLGAVGYGYTF. DNA of the CDR3: TGCGCCAGCAGCTTGGGGGCGGTGGGCTATGGCTACACCTTC.

V is TRBV5-1 and J is TRBJ2-3; 10 bases match TRBD2. The CDR3 is made up of 16 amino acids. Germline values: CDR1 SGHRS, CDR2 YFSETQ. The V and J ends lost 0 bases and 5 bases, in that order; junction bases with no gene match: 6. This CDR3 is CASSLGSGGAGDTQYF. In DNA form, the CDR3 reads TGCGCCAGCAGCTTGGGGAGCGGGGGGGCCGGAGATACGCAGTATTTT.

This chain connects TRBV28 to TRBJ1-1; no definite D call. Deletions cut 8 bases from V and 0 bases from J, with 7 bases between. The germline V gene encodes CDR1 MDHEN and CDR2 SYDVKM. The CDR3 covers 12 residues. CDR3 residues: CASYGVNTEAFF. The CDR3 DNA sequence: TGTGCCAGCTACGGGGTGAACACTGAAGCTTTCTTT.

This rearrangement joins TRBV18 to TRBJ2-1, with 10 bases fitting TRBD2. The trim removed 0 bases at V and 3 bases at J, leaving 5 bases unmatched. CDR1 is KGHSH and CDR2 is LQKENI in the germline V gene. CDR3 length: 17 residues. CDR3 nucleotide sequence: TGTGCCAGCTCACCACCGAATAGCGGGGGGAACTACAATGAGCAGTTCTTC. Translated: CASSPPNSGGNYNEQFF.

This sequence joins TRBV5-1 and TRBJ1-5; 7 bases fit TRBD1. The CDR3 loop spans 14 amino acids. Trimming removed 3 bases from V and 4 bases from J; junction bases left unmatched: 4. Germline V gene sequence: CDR1 SGHRS, CDR2 YFSETQ. CDR3 residues: CASSYGDSNQPQHF. The CDR3 region has the DNA TGCGCCAGCAGCTACGGGGACAGTAATCAGCCCCAGCATTTT.

This rearrangement joins TRBV5-1 to TRBJ1-6; the D gene is possibly TRBD1 (5 bases). Trimming took 0 bases from V and 11 from J, leaving 15 bases between them. From germline, CDR1 is SGHRS and CDR2 YFSETQ. This CDR3 contains 15 residues. Written as DNA, the CDR3 is TGCGCCAGCAGCTTGGCCTCCAGGGTAGGTCCACCCCTCCACTTT. It yields the protein CASSLASRVGPPLHF.

V gene TRBV15 combines with J gene TRBJ2-4; possibly TRBD2 for D (7 bases). Trimming removed 0 bases at V and 3 bases at J, with 18 bases between. Germline lookup yields CDR1 LNHNV and CDR2 YYDKDF (reference sequence). The CDR3 is 18 residues long. DNA of the CDR3: TGTGCCACCAGCAGAGAAGCGAACAGAGGGGGGGACAAAAACATTCAGTACTTC. It yields the protein CATSREANRGGDKNIQYF.

The chain uses TRBV7-3 and TRBJ2-2; D is unclear. Trimming took off 4 bases at V and 6 bases at J, with 9 bases between the two ends. Germline V gene lookup returns CDR1 SGHTA and CDR2 FQGTGA. CDR3 length equals 13 residues. The CDR3: CASSSIPSGELFF. Written as DNA, the CDR3 is TGTGCCAGCAGCTCCATTCCTTCCGGGGAGCTGTTTTTT.

The chain is built from TRBV28 and TRBJ2-7; D is possibly TRBD1 (5 bases). The CDR3 covers 12 residues. Trimming left V 2 bases short and J 7 bases short, with 9 bases between. CDR1 and CDR2 (germline): MDHEN, SYDVKM. CDR3 sequence (DNA): TGTGCCAGCAGTTTACAGGGCAAGGAGCAGTACTTC. Protein product: CASSLQGKEQYF.

J is TRBJ2-7 and V is TRBV5-1; 9 positions match TRBD1. The V gene end was trimmed by 0 bases and the J gene end by 2 bases; junction bases not matched to a gene: 9. The germline CDR1 and CDR2 sequences are SGHRS and YFSETQ. This CDR3 is 17 amino acids long. CDR3: CASSLGGTGGRPYEQYF. The CDR3 DNA follows: TGCGCCAGCAGCTTGGGGGGAACAGGGGGCAGACCCTACGAGCAGTACTTC.